What follows are 7 T cell receptor beta chains derived from one specimen sequenced in a study of T cells in Graves' hyperthyroidism and ophthalmopathy (dated by TCRdb to between 2018 and 2021). Library generation was performed with multiplex PCR. The sequencing machine was an Illumina HiSeq 2000. The TCR beta CDR3 regions were amplified from RNA transcripts. The TCR CDR3 was subjected to a first round of RT-PCR using the HTBI primer set and the Qiagen OneStep RT-PCR kit. TCRdb handled the public reads itself, with Q25 trimming in fastp and clone calling in MiXCR, and kept productive beta chains. Every CDR3 protein is listed once, alongside the most common genes and DNA of its rows. In this sample the table shows fewer than 750,000 distinct CDR3 sequences, just over 45% of which occur a single time. Roughly 7.7% of the sample rests with the top ten. What was sequenced was peripheral blood or thyroid tissue (not recorded which). The receptor source for this set is a woman between 18 and 29 years old with Graves' hyperthyroidism.

This clonotype has ten or more counts. V is TRBV6-1 and J is TRBJ2-5; 7 positions agree with TRBD1. This CDR3 region has 14 residues. With 6 bases clipped from V and 3 bases from J, the junction kept 7 bases outside the gene matches. The germline CDR1 and CDR2 sequences are MNHNS and SASEGT. CDR3 nucleotide sequence: TGTGCCAGCAGCATCTGGACAGGCGAAGAGACCCAGTACTTC. The encoded protein is CASSIWTGEETQYF.

V and J are TRBV13 and TRBJ2-1, with a possible D match to TRBD2 (6 bases). Germline CDR1 reads PRHDT; CDR2 reads FYEKMQ (reference sequence). Trimming removed 1 base from V and 1 base from J, with 11 bases in between. This CDR3 contains 16 residues. CDR3 bases: TGTGCCAGCAGCTTAGTTGGGGGGAGATCCTACAATGAGCAGTTCTTC. As protein: CASSLVGGRSYNEQFF.

This sequence joins TRBV5-5 and TRBJ2-7; 15 bases are shared with TRBD2. There are 20 residues in the CDR3. With 1 base clipped from V and 7 bases from J, the junction kept 18 bases outside the gene matches. CDR1 and CDR2 from the germline V gene are SGHKS and YYEKEE (reference sequence). The CDR3 DNA reads TGTGCCAGCAGCTTGACCCCGCTGGGACTAGCGGGAGGCCCCGGACTTGAGCAGTACTTC. Translation gives CASSLTPLGLAGGPGLEQYF.

This clonotype was seen more than once but under ten times. The chain has TRBV4-1 and TRBJ2-2; weak D call: TRBD1 (5 bases). The CDR3 extends over 15 amino acids. From germline, CDR1 is MGHRA and CDR2 YSYEKL. Trimming took 4 bases from V and 0 from J, leaving 9 bases between them. The CDR3 DNA sequence: TGCGCCAGCAGCCTGACAGTCGCGAACACCGGGGAGCTGTTTTTT. Amino acids: CASSLTVANTGELFF.

The table lists this clonotype with many counts. This rearrangement joins TRBV10-3 to TRBJ2-7; TRBD2 matches 14 bases. The germline gives CDR1 ENHRY, CDR2 SYGVKD. V gave up 10 bases and J gave up 5 bases; unmatched junction bases: 4. The CDR3 has 13 amino acids. CDR3 coding DNA: TGTGCCACCCTGGGACTAGCGGGAGACGAGCAGTACTTC. It is translated as CATLGLAGDEQYF.

This clonotype was found many times. The chain couples TRBV30 to TRBJ1-5; maybe TRBD1 (5 bases). The CDR3 consists of 13 residues. The V and J ends lost 4 bases and 5 bases respectively, with 12 bases between them. Germline assignment: CDR1 GTSNPN and CDR2 SVGIG (reference sequence). In DNA, the CDR3 is TGTGCCTGGACCCACGGCAGGGATCAGCCCCAGCATTTT. Its translation is CAWTHGRDQPQHF.

This clonotype was seen ten or more times. J is TRBJ1-1 and V is TRBV20-1, with D unresolved. There are 13 residues in the CDR3. Per the germline V gene, CDR1 is DFQATT and CDR2 is SNEGSKA (reference sequence). V lost 8 bases and J lost 1, with 14 bases in between. The CDR3 nucleotides read TGCAGTTCCCCTTTGGGTTGGAACACTGAAGCTTTCTTT. It translates to CSSPLGWNTEAFF.